This TCR beta chain was observed in a study of T cell responses to AZD1222 COVID-19 vaccine. Produced via immunoSEQ multiplex PCR; TCRdb's table is partial and in-frame only. The sample yields 130,000 to 150,000 clones, about 92% seen once. Trimming cost V 4 bases and J 4 bases, with 10 bases left between them. The CDR3 totals 13 residues. The germline CDR1 and CDR2 sequences are MNHEY and SMNVEV (reference sequence). The rearrangement uses TRBV27 and TRBJ2-5; D may be TRBD2 (5 bases). The sample here was peripheral blood, taken 28 days after the second AZD1222 dose. The clonotype comes from an adult who received the AZD1222 COVID-19 vaccine. The CDR3 bases are TGTGCCAGCAGTTGGAGGACCTCAGAGACCCAGTACTTC. As protein: CASSWRTSETQYF.